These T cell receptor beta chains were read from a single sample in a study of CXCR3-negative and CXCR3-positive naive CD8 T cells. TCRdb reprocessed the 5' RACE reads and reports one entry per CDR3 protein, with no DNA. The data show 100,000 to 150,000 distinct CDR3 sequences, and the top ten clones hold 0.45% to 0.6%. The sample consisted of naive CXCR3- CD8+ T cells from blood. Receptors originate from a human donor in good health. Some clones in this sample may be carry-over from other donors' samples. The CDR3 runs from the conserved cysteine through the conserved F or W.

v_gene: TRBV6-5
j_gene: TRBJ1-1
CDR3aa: CASSSRTGAEAFF

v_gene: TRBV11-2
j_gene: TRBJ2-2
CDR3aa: CASYAPGQGTGELFF

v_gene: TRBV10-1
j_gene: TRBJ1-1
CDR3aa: CASSDTGQGNTEAFF

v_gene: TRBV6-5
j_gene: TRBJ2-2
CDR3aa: CQTRSINTGELFF

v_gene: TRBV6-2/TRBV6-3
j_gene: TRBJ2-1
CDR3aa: CASSSPGDNEQFF

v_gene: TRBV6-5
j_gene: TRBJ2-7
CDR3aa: CASSGQRATFYEQYF

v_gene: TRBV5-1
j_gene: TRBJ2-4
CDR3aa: CASSIGQGLAKNIQYF

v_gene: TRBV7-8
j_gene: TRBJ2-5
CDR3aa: CASSESPSGTGRETQYF

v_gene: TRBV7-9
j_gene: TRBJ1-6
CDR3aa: CASRLSGTGRLGNSPLHF

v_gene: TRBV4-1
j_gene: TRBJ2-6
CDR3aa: CASSFLYRGEGSGANVLTF

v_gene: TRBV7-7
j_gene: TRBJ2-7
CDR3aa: CASSLGGAPYEQYF

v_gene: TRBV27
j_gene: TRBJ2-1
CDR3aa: CASSLSAGYYNEQFF

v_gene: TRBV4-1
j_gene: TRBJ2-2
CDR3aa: CASSQELAGDPPGELFF

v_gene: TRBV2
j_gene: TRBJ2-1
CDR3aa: CASAHSLTYNEQFF

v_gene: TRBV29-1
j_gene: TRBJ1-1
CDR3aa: CSVIGLNTEAFF

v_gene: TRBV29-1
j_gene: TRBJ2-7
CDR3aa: CSYTKDRRPYEQYF

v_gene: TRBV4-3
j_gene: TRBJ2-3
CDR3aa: CASSQDAPGSTDTQYF

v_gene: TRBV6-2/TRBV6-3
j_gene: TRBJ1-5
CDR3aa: CASSYSPGFNQPQHF

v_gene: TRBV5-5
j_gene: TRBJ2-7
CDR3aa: CASSHVGGPDYEQYF

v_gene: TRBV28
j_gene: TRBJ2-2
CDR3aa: CASSLTNINTGELFF

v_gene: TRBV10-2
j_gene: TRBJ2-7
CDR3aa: CASSESGVSYEQYF

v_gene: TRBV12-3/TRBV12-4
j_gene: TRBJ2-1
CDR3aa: CASSPVTSWGNNEQFF